Following are 21 T cell receptor beta chains from one sample sequenced in a study of blood T cell repertoires in COVID-19. Data came from immunoSEQ multiplex PCR; TCRdb stores just in-frame clones and leaves some out. The sample lists some 250,000 clones; 85% to 90% were seen once. Material for sequencing was peripheral blood. Receptors originate from a woman in her seventies with active or convalescent COVID-19.

The rearrangement links TRBV18 to TRBJ2-2; possible D gene TRBD2, 6 bases. The germline V gene encodes CDR1 KGHSH and CDR2 LQKENI. The CDR3 has 11 residues. The germline V and J ends were trimmed by 6 bases and 9 bases, with 8 bases remaining between them. The CDR3 region has the DNA TGTGCCAGCTCGGGGGGACGGGAGCTGTTTTTT. It specifies CASSGGRELFF.

The J gene is TRBJ1-4, the V gene TRBV5-1; D not certain. Trimming stripped 4 bases from V and 0 bases from J, with 10 bases between. Germline V gene sequence: CDR1 SGHRS, CDR2 YFSETQ. CDR3 length equals 15 residues. This CDR3 is CASSTNIATNEKLFF. The CDR3 DNA reads as TGCGCCAGCAGCACAAACATCGCAACTAATGAAAAACTGTTTTTT.

The table lists this clone with a few counts. The chain links TRBV5-4 to TRBJ1-3; unclear D gene. This CDR3 has 13 residues. Germline assignment: CDR1 SGHNT and CDR2 YYREEE (reference sequence). Trimming stripped 3 bases from V and 7 bases from J, with 11 bases between. CDR3 bases: TGTGCCAGCAGCTCAAACACAAATAACACCATATATTTT. This gives the protein CASSSNTNNTIYF.

This chain links TRBV11-2 with TRBJ2-7; 9 positions match TRBD1. The CDR3 has 14 amino acids. The germline V gene has CDR1 SGHAT and CDR2 FQNNGV. The junction had 7 bases not matched to a gene; V was cut back by 5 bases and J by 5 bases. CDR3 region: CASSQTGQGHEQYF. The CDR3 region has the DNA TGTGCCAGCAGCCAGACGGGACAGGGCCACGAGCAGTACTTC. The full variable domain, rest sourced from reference TRBV11-2 and TRBJ2-7, is EAGVAQSPRYKIIEKRQSVAFWCNPISGHATLYWYQQILGQGPKLLIQFQNNGVVDDSQLPKDRFSAERLKGVDSTLKIQPAKLEDSAVYLCASSQTGQGHEQYFGPGTRLTVT.

A few counts support this clone. The chain carries TRBV4-2 and TRBJ2-1; tentative D call: TRBD2 (5 bases). Deletions cut 0 bases from V and 5 bases from J, with 8 bases between. Looked up from germline, CDR1 is LGHNA and CDR2 is YNFKEQ. The CDR3 is 14 residues long. The CDR3 DNA follows: TGTGCCAGCAGCCAAGATGGAGGAGACAATGAGCAGTTCTTC. This sequence encodes CASSQDGGDNEQFF.

The chain uses TRBV7-2 and TRBJ2-7, with 7 bases fitting TRBD1. Germline CDR1 and CDR2: SGHTA and FQGNSA. After removal of 5 bases from V and 0 bases from J, the junction contained 7 bases not matched to a gene. The CDR3 contains 15 residues. The CDR3 DNA is TGTGCCAGCAGCACCCGACAGGGTAGCTCCTACGAGCAGTACTTC. It translates to CASSTRQGSSYEQYF. The full variable domain, with the rest looked up from reference TRBV7-2 and TRBJ2-7, is GAGVSQSPSNKVTEKGKDVELRCDPISGHTALYWYRQSLGQGLEFLIYFQGNSAPDKSGLPSDRFSAERTGGSVSTLTIQRTQQEDSAVYLCASSTRQGSSYEQYFGPGTRLTVT.

The rearrangement joins TRBV12-3 or TRBV12-4 to TRBJ2-7, with D possibly matching TRBD2 (5 bases). The CDR3 runs 12 residues. V gave up 2 bases and J gave up 9 bases, with 11 bases separating them. The CDR3: CASSLTRDRQYF. DNA of the CDR3: TGTGCCAGCAGTTTAACCCGGGATCGGCAGTACTTC.

The chain joins TRBV11-1 to TRBJ2-6; D gene ambiguous. Between the trimmed V and J ends, which lost 4 bases and 0 bases, there was a span of 7 bases. Germline values: CDR1 SGHAT, CDR2 FQDESV (reference sequence). The CDR3 is made up of 15 amino acids. DNA of the CDR3: TGTGCCAGCAGCTCCCGGTTCTCTGGGGCCAACGTCCTGACTTTC. Amino acids: CASSSRFSGANVLTF.

This sequence joins TRBV18 and TRBJ2-7; 7 bases map to TRBD1. J was trimmed by 0 bases and V by 3 bases; bases with no gene match: 5. The germline gives CDR1 KGHSH, CDR2 LQKENI. This CDR3 region has 15 residues. CDR3 residues: CASSPFWDSSYEQYF. CDR3 in DNA: TGTGCCAGCTCACCTTTCTGGGACAGCTCCTACGAGCAGTACTTC.

V is TRBV15 and J is TRBJ2-1; 13 bases line up with TRBD2. After removal of 4 bases from V and 9 bases from J, the junction contained 15 bases not matched to a gene. This CDR3 has 18 residues. Germline values: CDR1 LNHNV, CDR2 YYDKDF (reference sequence). The CDR3 is CATSMETSLAGGPGEQFF. For the CDR3, the DNA is TGTGCCACCAGCATGGAAACGTCACTAGCGGGGGGGCCCGGTGAGCAGTTCTTC.

V usage is TRBV4-2 and J usage is TRBJ1-1; D is unresolved. Deletions cut 1 base from V and 3 bases from J, with 18 bases between. Germline V gene sequence: CDR1 LGHNA, CDR2 YNFKEQ. This CDR3 spans 17 amino acids. The CDR3 DNA follows: TGTGCCAGCAGCCAAGGAGTTATGATTGACACAGACACTGAAGCTTTCTTT. Translated, it gives CASSQGVMIDTDTEAFF.

The V call is TRBV9, the J call TRBJ1-2, with D perhaps matching TRBD1 (5 bases). Germline loops: CDR1 SGDLS, CDR2 YYNGEE. Trimming removed 3 bases from V and 2 bases from J, with 14 bases in between. The CDR3 spans 15 residues. The CDR3 is CASSEREGSNYGYTF. The CDR3, as DNA: TGTGCCAGCAGCGAAAGGGAGGGGTCGAACTATGGCTACACCTTC.

The gene calls are TRBV27 and TRBJ1-4; TRBD1 matches 7 bases. Germline trimming cut 4 bases from V and 7 bases from J; bases unmatched to any gene: 6. This CDR3 is built from 14 residues. The germline CDR1 and CDR2 sequences are MNHEY and SMNVEV (reference sequence). The CDR3 DNA reads TGTGCCAGCAGTTCCGCAGGGGGTGCTGAAAAACTGTTTTTT. It encodes CASSSAGGAEKLFF.

This clone was recorded once. This rearrangement joins TRBV19 to TRBJ1-4, with 7 bases identical to TRBD1. With 6 bases clipped from V and 5 bases from J, the junction kept 9 bases outside the gene matches. Germline CDR1 LNHDA, CDR2 SQIVND (reference sequence). The CDR3 spans 15 residues. Written as DNA, the CDR3 is TGTGCCAGTAGATTACGACAGGGAGAGAATGAAAAACTGTTTTTT. As protein: CASRLRQGENEKLFF.

The genes are TRBV24-1 and TRBJ1-2; D unresolved. Trimming cost V 5 bases and J 7 bases, with 16 bases left between them. CDR3 size: 14 residues. Germline-derived CDR1 and CDR2 are KGHDR and SFDVKD. The CDR3 loop reads CATSARDSRFGYTF. CDR3 coding DNA: TGTGCCACCAGTGCGCGAGACTCTCGCTTTGGCTACACCTTC.

The genes are TRBV7-3 and TRBJ2-7; 8 bases agree with TRBD1. Germline loops: CDR1 SGHTA, CDR2 FQGTGA. V was clipped by 4 bases and J by 3 bases; unmatched bases: 8. The CDR3 is 15 amino acids. The CDR3 spells CASSSPSTGVYEQYF. The CDR3 bases are TGTGCCAGCAGCTCCCCCTCGACAGGGGTCTACGAGCAGTACTTC.

This clone was seen only a few times. This rearrangement joins TRBV5-4 to TRBJ2-2, with TRBD1 identical over 8 bases. Looked up from germline, CDR1 is SGHNT and CDR2 is YYREEE (reference sequence). The CDR3 is made up of 15 amino acids. The V and J ends lost 3 bases and 6 bases, in that order; junction bases with no gene match: 7. The chain's CDR3 is CASSSTGVFAGELFF. Written as DNA, the CDR3 is TGTGCCAGCAGCTCGACAGGGGTTTTCGCCGGGGAGCTGTTTTTT.

This chain joins TRBV6-6 and TRBJ1-1, with TRBD1 matching 7 bases. Trimming took 6 bases from V and 4 from J; bases not matched to a gene: 5. CDR1 and CDR2 (germline): MNHNY, SVGAGI (reference sequence). CDR3 size: 13 residues. CDR3 region: CASRPQGGTEAFF. CDR3 nucleotides: TGTGCCAGCAGACCTCAGGGGGGCACTGAAGCTTTCTTT.

The rearrangement uses TRBV7-2 and TRBJ1-1; TRBD1 agrees at 8 bases. V shed 5 bases and J 5 bases; nucleotides not matched to a gene: 7. Per the germline V gene, CDR1 is SGHTA and CDR2 is FQGNSA. This CDR3 has 14 amino acids. CDR3 bases: TGTGCCAGCAGCCCCAGGGGGCGCGGTACTGAAGCTTTCTTT. It is translated as CASSPRGRGTEAFF.

The chain carries TRBV7-2 and TRBJ2-7; 11 bases align to TRBD1. CDR3 length equals 16 residues. Germline V gene data show CDR1 as SGHTA and CDR2 as FQGNSA. Trimming cost V 6 bases and J 2 bases; bases outside gene matches: 9. CDR3 DNA sequence: TGTGCCAGCAGTAAACGACCGGGACAGGGGGCCTACGAGCAGTACTTC. Residues: CASSKRPGQGAYEQYF.

The genes are TRBV5-1 and TRBJ2-7; 10 nucleotides line up with TRBD2. Germline V gives CDR1 SGHRS, CDR2 YFSETQ. The V and J ends lost 4 bases and 2 bases, in that order; junction bases with no gene match: 6. This CDR3 has 15 residues. In DNA form, the CDR3 reads TGCGCCAGCAGCGATAGCGGGGGGTCACCCTACGAGCAGTACTTC. It yields the protein CASSDSGGSPYEQYF. The complete variable domain, with remaining parts taken from reference TRBV5-1 and TRBJ2-7, reads KAGVTQTPRYLIKTRGQQVTLSCSPISGHRSVSWYQQTPGQGLQFLFEYFSETQRNKGNFPGRFSGRQFSNSRSEMNVSTLELGDSALYLCASSDSGGSPYEQYFGPGTRLTVT.